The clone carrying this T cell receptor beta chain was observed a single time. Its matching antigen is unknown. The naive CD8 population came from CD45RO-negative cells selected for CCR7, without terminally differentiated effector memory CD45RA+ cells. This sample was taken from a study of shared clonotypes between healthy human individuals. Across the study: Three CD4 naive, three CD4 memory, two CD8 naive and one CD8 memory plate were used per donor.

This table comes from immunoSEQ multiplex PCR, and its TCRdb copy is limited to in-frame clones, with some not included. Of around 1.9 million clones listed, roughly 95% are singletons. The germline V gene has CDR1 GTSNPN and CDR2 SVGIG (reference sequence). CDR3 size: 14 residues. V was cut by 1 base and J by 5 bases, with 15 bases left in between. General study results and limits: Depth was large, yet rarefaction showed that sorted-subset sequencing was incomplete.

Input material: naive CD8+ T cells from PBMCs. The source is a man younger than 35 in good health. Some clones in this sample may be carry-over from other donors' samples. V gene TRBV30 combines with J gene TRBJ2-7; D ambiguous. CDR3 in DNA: TGTGCCTGGAGTGCCCCCCCCCTTTTTGACGAGCAGTACTTC. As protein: CAWSAPPLFDEQYF.